Included here is one T cell receptor (beta chain) sequence, with context. Its specificity is unknown. The CDR3 is 13 amino acids. With 2 bases removed from V and 3 bases from J, the gap between germline ends came to 7 bases. Per germline, CDR1 LNHNV and CDR2 YYDKDF (reference sequence). This sample was included in a study of siplizumab effects on memory and regulatory T cells. Whole-study results and caveats: Proliferating CD4+ or CD8+ clones, roughly 75-97% of them, lacked an assignable naive or memory phenotype. Suppression by proliferating Tregs derived from siplizumab cultures was not verified. Treg-derived clones made up an average of approximately 70% of mappable alloreactive CD4+ clones with siplizumab and over 25% in controls.

The assay was immunoSEQ multiplex PCR, and TCRdb's table has in-frame clones only and misses some. The table shows some 73,000 clones, with roughly 93% occurring only once. The chain links TRBV15 to TRBJ2-5; TRBD1 or TRBD2 may be the D gene (5 bases each). This clonotype was sampled from a human donor in good health. The sequenced sample consisted of CD8+ T cells sorted from blood. The CDR3 bases are TGTGCCACCAGCAGACAGGGAGAAGAGACCCAGTACTTC. Protein: CATSRQGEETQYF.